This TCR beta chain was obtained from a study of immune heterogeneity within non-small cell lung tumors. Details on this clonotype: Just one base apart from a much larger clone, this may be a read error.

Genomic DNA from bulk tumor acted as the template, and about 600 ng was loaded per sample. From each primary tumor, several far-apart biopsies were obtained during surgery. These patients got curative surgery after being newly diagnosed with untreated non-small cell lung cancer. Germline V lookup: CDR1 MNHNS, CDR2 SASEGT. V lost 6 bases to trimming and J lost 2 bases, with 11 bases between them. This CDR3 region has 15 residues. A multiplex PCR containing 32 V primers and 13 J primers was used to amplify TCR beta CDR3. From the multiplex PCR reads, TCRdb called clonotypes with MiXCR, one entry per CDR3 protein. The sample records some 4,600 distinct CDR3 sequences, less than 45% being singletons.

This TCR was recovered from a woman between 50 and 59 years old with non-small cell lung cancer. Sequenced sample: lung tumor tissue. The chain uses TRBV6-1 and TRBJ1-6; D is uncertain. CDR3 nucleotide sequence: TGTGCCAGCAGAGGATCGTTTCCCTATAATTCACCCCTCCACTTT. Its translation: CASRGSFPYNSPLHF.